The 13 T cell receptor beta chains in this list originate from one sample, sequenced in a study of cytomegalovirus exposure and HLA in healthy donors. The PCR made use of 60 Vbeta and 13 Jbeta primers. Sequencing was performed with immunoSEQ multiplex PCR; in TCRdb, only in-frame clones are kept and a portion is missing. The sample records 170,000 or so clones, 80% being singletons. Sequenced sample: PBMCs. The receptor set was obtained from a boy aged 10-17 years in good health and CMV-seronegative.

The V gene is TRBV2, the J gene TRBJ1-4, with D uncertain. The CDR3 is 12 residues long. In germline, CDR1 is SNHLY, CDR2 FYNNEI. Trimming pared 4 bases from V and 7 bases from J, leaving 7 bases between. CDR3 sequence: CASSVRFEKLFF. The CDR3 DNA is TGTGCCAGCAGTGTGCGGTTTGAAAAACTGTTTTTT.

The chain is built from TRBV19 and TRBJ1-1; unclear D gene. V lost 2 bases and J lost 8, with 18 bases in between. The germline gives CDR1 LNHDA, CDR2 SQIVND (reference sequence). This CDR3 has 15 amino acids. The CDR3 DNA sequence: TGTGCCAGTAGTATACGGCCACCACCAGGCTTCGAAGCTTTCTTT. This translates into CASSIRPPPGFEAFF.

This chain connects TRBV27 to TRBJ1-1; D unclear. The CDR3 contains 13 residues. Between the trimmed V and J ends, which lost 1 base and 0 bases, there was a span of 3 bases. Germline-derived CDR1 and CDR2 are MNHEY and SMNVEV (reference sequence). The CDR3 DNA sequence: TGTGCCAGCAGTTTATTCGTGAACACTGAAGCTTTCTTT. Protein sequence: CASSLFVNTEAFF.

This chain joins TRBV5-5 and TRBJ2-7; TRBD1 agrees at 8 bases. From germline, CDR1 is SGHKS and CDR2 YYEKEE (reference sequence). The CDR3 length is 14 residues. J gave up 2 bases and V 5 bases, and 6 bases lay outside the gene matches. The CDR3 coding sequence is TGTGCCAGCAGGACCCCGGGACAGGCCTACGAGCAGTACTTC. Translation gives CASRTPGQAYEQYF.

CDR3 sequence reads: CASSLGGFSGNTIYF. DNA of the CDR3: TGTGCCAGCAGCTTGGGAGGATTCTCTGGAAACACCATATATTTT. The rearrangement joins TRBV5-4 to TRBJ1-3; D is unresolved. The CDR3 runs to 15 residues. Trimming stripped 0 bases from V and 0 bases from J, with 7 bases between. CDR1 is SGHNT and CDR2 is YYREEE in the germline V gene (reference sequence).

This sequence joins TRBV7-9 and TRBJ2-4; D possibly corresponds to TRBD2 (6 bases). The CDR3 has 15 amino acids. Between the trimmed V and J ends, which lost 4 bases and 6 bases, there was a span of 16 bases. Germline V lookup: CDR1 SEHNR, CDR2 FQNEAQ (reference sequence). For the CDR3, the DNA is TGTGCCAGCAGCTACCCGGAGGGTCGACGAAACATTCAGTACTTC. It specifies CASSYPEGRRNIQYF.

This clone has a handful of counts. V is TRBV19 and J is TRBJ2-5; weak D call: TRBD1 (5 bases). The germline V and J ends were trimmed by 9 bases and 1 base, with 9 bases remaining between them. The germline V gene has CDR1 LNHDA and CDR2 SQIVND (reference sequence). This CDR3 spans 12 amino acids. The CDR3 DNA follows: TGTGCCAGAGAAAGGGGCCAAGAGACCCAGTACTTC. Translation: CARERGQETQYF.

This chain joins TRBV6-5 and TRBJ1-1; D ambiguous. The CDR3 is made up of 11 amino acids. V was clipped by 5 bases and J by 11 bases, with 12 bases between them. Germline loops: CDR1 MNHEY, CDR2 SVGAGI. The CDR3 nucleotides are TGTGCCAGCAGTGAAGCGGTAGCGGCTTTCTTT. Its translation: CASSEAVAAFF.

The chain uses TRBV13 and TRBJ1-2; D perhaps matches TRBD1 (5 bases). The germline CDR1 and CDR2 sequences are PRHDT and FYEKMQ (reference sequence). Trimming pared 4 bases from V and 4 bases from J, leaving 22 bases between. This CDR3 has 17 residues. The CDR3 protein is CASSSRQITTNIYGYTF. CDR3 coding DNA: TGTGCCAGCAGCTCCAGACAGATCACAACCAACATCTATGGCTACACCTTC.

The rearrangement links TRBV28 to TRBJ2-5; the match to TRBD2 covers 9 bases. With V trimmed by 6 bases and J by 2 bases, 19 bases remained unmatched. The length of the CDR3 is 19 residues. Germline CDR1 is MDHEN and CDR2 is SYDVKM. CDR3 DNA sequence: TGTGCCAGCAGCTTCAAGCGGGGGGTCGCAACCTACCAACAAGAGACCCAGTACTTC. Protein sequence: CASSFKRGVATYQQETQYF. The variable domain in full, with the rest retrieved from reference TRBV28 and TRBJ2-5, is DVKVTQSSRYLVKRTGEKVFLECVQDMDHENMFWYRQDPGLGLRLIYFSYDVKMKEKGDIPEGYSVSREKKERFSLILESASTNQTSMYLCASSFKRGVATYQQETQYFGPGTRLLVL.

The chain recombines TRBV7-2 with TRBJ2-3, with 7 bases aligning to TRBD2. Per germline, CDR1 SGHTA and CDR2 FQGNSA. V lost 5 bases and J lost 5; bases outside the gene matches: 10. The CDR3 is made up of 15 amino acids. The CDR3 bases are TGTGCCAGCAGCAACTGGGGGAGGGCCCAAGATACGCAGTATTTT. It encodes CASSNWGRAQDTQYF.

The chain carries TRBV9 and TRBJ1-1; D call uncertain. CDR1 and CDR2 (germline): SGDLS, YYNGEE. The CDR3 has 14 amino acids. With 0 bases removed from V and 2 bases from J, the gap between germline ends came to 8 bases. CDR3 bases: TGTGCCAGCAGCGTAGCCAGCGGAAACACTGAAGCTTTCTTT. This gives the protein CASSVASGNTEAFF.

The gene calls are TRBV18 and TRBJ1-1; possible D gene TRBD1, 5 bases. The CDR3 runs 15 residues. V was trimmed by 3 bases and J by 1 base, leaving 12 bases between them. Germline loops: CDR1 KGHSH, CDR2 LQKENI. CDR3 bases: TGTGCCAGCTCACCTAGGCAGGGTGAGAACACTGAAGCTTTCTTT. Encoded protein: CASSPRQGENTEAFF. Variable domain in full (rest from reference TRBV18 and TRBJ1-1): NAGVMQNPRHLVRRRGQEARLRCSPMKGHSHVYWYRQLPEEGLKFMVYLQKENIIDESGMPKERFSAEFPKEGPSILRIQQVVRGDSAAYFCASSPRQGENTEAFFGQGTRLTVV.